This TCR beta chain was identified during a study of T-cell memory formation after mild COVID-19. About the study: In these data, TCR clusters were largely donor specific. Whole-study findings and limits: Day 15 to 85 contractors were CD4/CD8 balanced; later expanders leaned CD4+. Memory sampled before infection contained some responding clones, suggesting cross-reactive memory joined.

This clonotype was seen more than once but under ten times. Its antigen is still unknown. TCRdb processed the 5' RACE reads anew with MiXCR; each CDR3 protein has one entry. Of 150,000 to 200,000 distinct CDR3 sequences in the sample, around a tenth are singletons; the top ten hold approximately 3.8%. V was clipped by 0 bases and J by 6 bases; unmatched bases: 4. Germline CDR1 SGDLS, CDR2 YYNGEE. This CDR3 is built from 15 residues. What was sequenced was PBMCs or a T cell subset sorted from them (not recorded which). The sequence came from a man in his late teens or twenties who had mild COVID-19 (a few samples of this study predate the infection). Cell type and time point are not known. This sequence joins TRBV9 and TRBJ1-1, with 11 nucleotides matching TRBD1. The CDR3 region has the DNA TGTGCCAGCAGCGTAGCTGGGACAGGGGGATCTGAAGCTTTCTTT. Protein sequence: CASSVAGTGGSEAFF.